These 32 T cell receptor beta chains were all obtained from the same sample, sequenced in a study of regulatory T cells in long-lasting Graves disease. As to time point: newly diagnosed GD, antithyroid drugs for less than 3 months. TCR sequences were obtained from RNA taken from PBMCs. Arm-PCR with iRepertoire HTBI primers amplified the CDR3 regions for these TCR beta libraries. TCRdb independently ran MiXCR on the multiplex PCR reads; one entry per CDR3 protein. The repertoire holds 360,000 or so distinct CDR3 sequences, approximately 10% seen once, with 18% in the top ten. This sample also appeared in a second study, on T cells in Graves' hyperthyroidism and ophthalmopathy.

The specimen comprised peripheral blood mononuclear cells (PBMCs), sampled at new diagnosis, from a patient treated with antithyroid drugs. The source of these receptors is a young woman with Graves disease.

This clonotype was seen many times. This chain links TRBV12-3 or TRBV12-4 with TRBJ2-4; D ambiguous. The CDR3 covers 15 residues. Trimming left V 5 bases short and J 2 bases short, with 13 bases between. The CDR3 region is CASSPVSFPKNIQYF. CDR3 DNA sequence: TGTGCCAGCAGTCCGGTCAGCTTCCCCAAAAACATTCAGTACTTC.

There are many counts of this clonotype. This chain joins TRBV7-9 and TRBJ2-7; TRBD2 matches at 7 bases. This CDR3 spans 18 amino acids. Germline lookup yields CDR1 SEHNR and CDR2 FQNEAQ (reference sequence). Trimming removed 5 bases from V and 2 bases from J; junction bases left unmatched: 18. The CDR3 DNA sequence: TGTGCCAGCAGCCCCCGACTAGCAGATTACAGAAGGCCCTACGAGCAGTACTTC. Its protein product is CASSPRLADYRRPYEQYF.

This clonotype was picked up a small number of times. This chain joins TRBV30 and TRBJ1-2; TRBD1 is a possible D gene (6 bases). The CDR3 spans 13 residues. Germline V CDR1 and CDR2: GTSNPN, SVGIG (reference sequence). Trimming removed 1 base from V and 5 bases from J, with 11 bases in between. The CDR3 is CAWSDEGVYGYTF. The CDR3 DNA reads TGTGCCTGGAGTGACGAGGGGGTTTATGGCTACACCTTC.

This clonotype was recorded many times. J is TRBJ1-1 and V is TRBV3-1; D remains unclear. This CDR3 has 15 residues. CDR1 is LGHDT and CDR2 is YNNKEL in the germline V gene (reference sequence). V was shortened by 1 base and J by 2 bases, with 11 bases between the two germline ends. This chain's CDR3 is CASSQGRIPNTEAFF. The CDR3 nucleotides read TGTGCCAGCAGCCAAGGGAGGATCCCCAACACTGAAGCTTTCTTT.

The sample holds many counts of this clonotype. The J gene is TRBJ2-1, the V gene TRBV7-8; TRBD2 aligns across 11 bases. Germline-derived CDR1 and CDR2 are SGHVS and FQNEAQ. After removal of 2 bases from V and 5 bases from J, the junction contained 5 bases not matched to a gene. This CDR3 contains 16 residues. CDR3 sequence reads: CASSLMRLAGNNEQFF. For the CDR3, the DNA is TGTGCCAGCAGCTTAATGAGACTAGCGGGGAACAATGAGCAGTTCTTC.

This clonotype was picked up many times. The gene calls are TRBV18 and TRBJ2-2; tentatively, D is TRBD1 (6 bases). The germline CDR1 and CDR2 sequences are KGHSH and LQKENI. The CDR3 runs to 16 residues. V was shortened by 0 bases and J by 3 bases, with 11 bases between the two germline ends. DNA for the CDR3: TGTGCCAGCTCACCACCGACGACAGGCTACACCGGGGAGCTGTTTTTT. Translating it yields CASSPPTTGYTGELFF.

The chain recombines TRBV6-9 with TRBJ2-6; tentatively, D is TRBD1 (6 bases). CDR3 length: 16 amino acids. Germline V gene lookup returns CDR1 MNHGY and CDR2 SVAAGI. V gave up 3 bases and J gave up 1 base, with 10 bases separating them. CDR3 region: CASSYPGQSGANVLTF. The CDR3 DNA reads as TGTGCCAGCAGTTACCCAGGACAGTCTGGGGCCAACGTCCTGACTTTC.

The V and J genes are TRBV6-2 or TRBV6-3 and TRBJ2-1; D is possibly TRBD1 or TRBD2 (6 bases each). Germline CDR1 reads MNHEY; CDR2 reads SVGEGT. V was shortened by 8 bases and J by 6 bases, with 14 bases between the two germline ends. There are 13 residues in the CDR3. CDR3 nucleotides: TGTGCCAGCGCAAAACAGGGACTCAATGAGCAGTTCTTC. Encoded protein: CASAKQGLNEQFF.

This clonotype occurred many times. The chain joins TRBV7-2 to TRBJ1-6; D is unclear. This CDR3 has 15 residues. Trimming removed 3 bases from V and 5 bases from J, with 11 bases in between. CDR1 SGHTA and CDR2 FQGNSA come from the germline V gene. CDR3 protein: CASSLLVSNNSPLHF. CDR3 nucleotides: TGTGCCAGCAGCTTGTTGGTCAGCAATAATTCACCCCTCCACTTT.

The sample holds many counts of this clonotype. This sequence joins TRBV11-1 and TRBJ2-1, with 13 bases lining up with TRBD2. The CDR3 extends over 18 amino acids. The germline gives CDR1 SGHAT, CDR2 FQDESV (reference sequence). V shed 7 bases, J shed 5 bases, and the junction held 14 bases outside the gene matches. CDR3 sequence (DNA): TGTGCCAGCACCCCGGCCCCGGGACTAGCGGGGCGACACAATGAGCAGTTCTTC. Amino acids: CASTPAPGLAGRHNEQFF.

The J gene is TRBJ2-7, the V gene TRBV6-2 or TRBV6-3; the match to TRBD1 covers 7 bases. The CDR3 runs to 11 residues. The J segment lost 12 bases and the V segment lost 5 bases, leaving 7 bases of the junction unmatched. From germline, CDR1 is MNHEY and CDR2 SVGEGT. The CDR3 protein is CASSATGERYV. DNA for the CDR3: TGTGCCAGCAGTGCTACAGGGGAACGGTACGTC.

This clonotype was observed a single time. The V gene is TRBV28, the J gene TRBJ2-3, with no clear D. CDR3 length: 15 amino acids. The germline V and J ends were trimmed by 2 bases and 3 bases, with 12 bases remaining between them. Germline V lookup: CDR1 MDHEN, CDR2 SYDVKM. For the CDR3, the DNA is TGTGCCAGCAGTTTAACTCCGGGTGGGACAGATACGCAGTATTTT. This encodes CASSLTPGGTDTQYF.

This clonotype was counted ten times or more. This chain links TRBV6-1 with TRBJ2-5; D gene unclear. Germline V gives CDR1 MNHNS, CDR2 SASEGT. This CDR3 region has 14 residues. V was trimmed by 7 bases and J by 1 base, leaving 13 bases between them. The chain's CDR3 is CASTPFTGQETQYF. CDR3 in DNA: TGTGCCAGCACCCCCTTCACCGGCCAAGAGACCCAGTACTTC.

The chain employs TRBV20-1 and TRBJ2-7; 7 bases agree with TRBD2. CDR1 and CDR2 from the germline V gene are DFQATT and SNEGSKA (reference sequence). The CDR3 extends over 14 amino acids. J gave up 2 bases and V 7 bases, and 11 bases lay outside the gene matches. CDR3 DNA sequence: TGCAGTGGTCAATCGACTAGCAGGACCTACGAGCAGTACTTC. Its translation is CSGQSTSRTYEQYF.

Concerning this clonotype: It may be a read error: a sequence one base away is much more abundant. This rearrangement joins TRBV7-3 to TRBJ2-3; no reliable D call. The better agreement between TRBJ2-1 and the DNA end casts doubt on the J call. From germline, CDR1 is SGHTA and CDR2 FQGTGA. This CDR3 has 14 residues. CDR3 bases: TGTGCCGGCAGCTTACTGGGGTTAAATAATGAGCAGTTCTTC. It encodes CAGSLLGLNNEQFF.

The table lists this clonotype with many counts. The rearrangement uses TRBV6-5 and TRBJ1-2; D is possibly TRBD1 (5 bases). Germline loops: CDR1 MNHEY, CDR2 SVGAGI. The CDR3 has 16 residues. The V gene lost 3 bases and the J gene lost 9 bases, with 23 bases spanning the gap. For the CDR3, the DNA is TGTGCCAGCAGTTATTTTGGTCTCCAGGGAGTCGGGAGCTACACCTTC. It encodes CASSYFGLQGVGSYTF.

This clonotype was picked up a small number of times. The gene calls are TRBV29-1 and TRBJ2-1, with D perhaps being TRBD1 or TRBD2 (5 bases each). This CDR3 is built from 14 residues. Trimming cost V 7 bases and J 4 bases, with 17 bases left between them. Germline V gene lookup returns CDR1 SQVTM and CDR2 ANQGSEA. This chain's CDR3 is CSAPRAGPYNEQFF. DNA of the CDR3: TGCAGCGCCCCGAGGGCAGGGCCGTACAATGAGCAGTTCTTC.

This chain joins TRBV4-3 and TRBJ2-2; D is ambiguous. The CDR3 is made up of 16 amino acids. V was trimmed by 0 bases and J by 3 bases, leaving 11 bases between them. Germline CDR1 and CDR2: LGHNA and YSLEER. The CDR3: CASSQEDELYTGELFF. CDR3 DNA sequence: TGCGCCAGCAGCCAAGAAGATGAACTTTACACCGGGGAGCTGTTTTTT.

This clonotype was recorded at least ten times. One end of the junction is discordant with germline, which a read error may explain. CDR3 amino acids: CASREGTVPGELFF. The CDR3 region has the DNA TGTGCCAGCAGGGAAGGAACAGTCCCCGGGGAGCTGTTTTTT. The chain links TRBV6-1 to TRBJ2-2; D call uncertain. The length of the CDR3 is 14 residues. CDR1 is MNHNS, CDR2 SASEGT, per germline.

This clonotype was observed a handful of times. J is TRBJ2-7 and V is TRBV29-1; TRBD2 agrees at 9 bases. The CDR3 totals 14 residues. With 4 bases clipped from V and 4 bases from J, the junction kept 8 bases outside the gene matches. Germline CDR1 and CDR2: SQVTM and ANQGSEA. The CDR3 region has the DNA TGCAGCGTTGCGGTGGGCAGCGGGAGGTACGAGCAGTACGTC. It is translated as CSVAVGSGRYEQYV.

This chain joins TRBV20-1 and TRBJ2-1; D tentatively reads TRBD1 or TRBD2 (5 bases each). Trimming cost V 3 bases and J 8 bases, with 20 bases left between them. Looked up from germline, CDR1 is DFQATT and CDR2 is SNEGSKA (reference sequence). CDR3 length equals 15 residues. The CDR3 loop is CSASPGPYGVHEQFF. The CDR3 nucleotides are TGCAGTGCTAGCCCGGGGCCCTATGGGGTCCATGAGCAGTTCTTC.

The chain joins TRBV6-1 to TRBJ2-5, with TRBD2 matching over 9 bases. Germline-derived CDR1 and CDR2 are MNHNS and SASEGT. This CDR3 is 13 amino acids long. With 10 bases clipped from V and 2 bases from J, the junction kept 5 bases outside the gene matches. The CDR3 bases are TGTGCCACCCAGGCGGGGGGGCAAGAGACCCAGTACTTC. As protein: CATQAGGQETQYF.

The rearrangement uses TRBV4-3 and TRBJ1-3; the D gene is possibly TRBD1 (5 bases). Germline values: CDR1 LGHNA, CDR2 YSLEER. The CDR3 contains 15 residues. Between the trimmed V and J ends, which lost 3 bases and 0 bases, there was a span of 9 bases. For the CDR3, the DNA is TGCGCCAGCAGCCACGACAGAAGCTCTGGAAACACCATATATTTT. Protein sequence: CASSHDRSSGNTIYF.

The rearrangement links TRBV11-2 to TRBJ2-2; D remains unclear. Trimming left V 4 bases short and J 6 bases short, with 21 bases between. Germline CDR1 SGHAT, CDR2 FQNNGV. CDR3 length: 17 residues. CDR3 nucleotides: TGTGCCAGCAGCTGGTACCCAGGCCCACGAAGGTCCGGGGAGCTGTTTTTT. Its protein product is CASSWYPGPRRSGELFF.

This clonotype was seen only a few times. The rearrangement links TRBV19 to TRBJ1-2, with a tentative D call TRBD1 (5 bases). This CDR3 spans 13 amino acids. The V gene's germline CDR1 is LNHDA and CDR2 SQIVND (reference sequence). The V and J ends lost 7 bases and 2 bases respectively, with 11 bases between them. In DNA form, the CDR3 reads TGTGCCAGTACTGGGGGGTTCAACTATGGCTACACCTTC. This sequence encodes CASTGGFNYGYTF.

This clonotype was detected many times. V is TRBV7-6 and J is TRBJ2-3; 11 nucleotides match TRBD1. There are 15 residues in the CDR3. V lost 5 bases and J lost 3; bases outside the gene matches: 4. The germline CDR1 and CDR2 sequences are SGHVS and FNYEAQ. The CDR3 is CASSQDRGLTDTQYF. The CDR3 region has the DNA TGTGCCAGCAGCCAGGACAGGGGGCTTACAGATACGCAGTATTTT.

This clonotype was detected many times. The rearrangement links TRBV2 to TRBJ1-4, with 9 bases lining up with TRBD1. Germline loops: CDR1 SNHLY, CDR2 FYNNEI. CDR3 length: 13 amino acids. Trimming took 8 bases from V and 6 from J; bases not matched to a gene: 4. This CDR3 is CASGGQGHEKLFF. The CDR3, as DNA: TGTGCCAGCGGGGGACAGGGACATGAAAAACTGTTTTTT.

The sample holds many counts of this clonotype. The CDR3 DNA follows: TGTGCCAGCAGTGCGGGACAGTCTGGAAACACCATATATTTT. Its translation: CASSAGQSGNTIYF. V and J are TRBV28 and TRBJ1-3; 7 bases agree with TRBD1. Germline-derived CDR1 and CDR2 are MDHEN and SYDVKM. V lost 5 bases to trimming and J lost 1 base; unmatched junction nucleotides: 2. The CDR3 runs 14 residues.

This clonotype was found many times. This chain uses TRBV28 with TRBJ1-6, with a tentative D call TRBD1 (5 bases). CDR1 is MDHEN and CDR2 is SYDVKM in the germline V gene. This CDR3 is 15 amino acids long. Trimming pared 5 bases from V and 10 bases from J, leaving 18 bases between. In DNA, the CDR3 is TGTGCCAGCAGTCCATTCGGGGGAATCAGCTCACCCCTCCACTTT. Its protein is CASSPFGGISSPLHF.

This clonotype was counted many times. The chain has TRBV7-9 and TRBJ1-1; 8 nucleotides align to TRBD1. The CDR3 length is 17 residues. Per germline, CDR1 SEHNR and CDR2 FQNEAQ (reference sequence). V shed 0 bases, J shed 5 bases, and the junction held 11 bases outside the gene matches. In nucleotides, the CDR3 is TGTGCCAGCAGCTTAGCAGCAGGACAGGGTTTTTGGACTGAAGCTTTCTTT. It specifies CASSLAAGQGFWTEAFF.

This clonotype has at least ten counts. The chain joins TRBV28 to TRBJ2-3, with 11 bases identical to TRBD2. From germline, CDR1 is MDHEN and CDR2 SYDVKM. The J segment lost 5 bases and the V segment lost 5 bases, leaving 6 bases of the junction unmatched. The CDR3 runs 15 residues. This chain's CDR3 is CASSISGRAKDTQYF. The CDR3 DNA sequence: TGTGCCAGCAGTATTAGCGGGAGGGCCAAAGATACGCAGTATTTT.

Notes on this clonotype: At one end, the junction sequence differs from germline, possibly due to a read error. The chain is built from TRBV6-1 and TRBJ1-6; D gene uncertain. CDR3 length equals 16 residues. The germline CDR1 and CDR2 sequences are MNHNS and SASEGT. In DNA, the CDR3 is TGTGCCGGCAGTGAAGGGTGGGGCTCCTATAATTCACCCCTCCACTTT. Its translation is CAGSEGWGSYNSPLHF.